Listed below are T cell receptor beta chains from one sample, sequenced in a study of blood T cell repertoires in COVID-19. Sequencing was performed with immunoSEQ multiplex PCR; in TCRdb, only in-frame clones are kept and a portion is missing. There are around 100,000 clones in the sample; about 90% occur only once, and approximately 7.3% lies in the top ten. The sequenced sample was peripheral blood. The receptor set was obtained from a man younger than 45 in a cohort sampled during active COVID-19. Both conserved end residues are part of each CDR3. D genes are given only for firm matches. Rows may omit the clone size; those that give it use once, few, many or a size class.

cdr3_nt | cdr3_aa | v_call | d_call | clone_size | j_call
TGTGCCAGCAGCGTAGACCGGACGGACAGCGAGCAGTACTTC | CASSVDRTDSEQYF | TRBV9 | . | . | TRBJ2-7
TGTGCCAGCAGCAGAACGGCGGGACGGGGCAATGAAAAACTGTTTTTT | CASSRTAGRGNEKLFF | TRBV5-6 | . | once | TRBJ1-4
TGCAGCGTTTTCCCCGGGACTAGCGGGGGAGGAGAGACCCAGTACTTC | CSVFPGTSGGGETQYF | TRBV29-1 | TRBD2 | . | TRBJ2-5
TGCGCCAGCAGCATGGGGACAGGGGTACGCTACGAGCAGTACTTC | CASSMGTGVRYEQYF | TRBV5-1 | TRBD1 | . | TRBJ2-7
TGTGCCAGCAGCCCAGTCCTAGCGGGGGATGATGAGCAGTTCTTC | CASSPVLAGDDEQFF | TRBV14 | TRBD2 | . | TRBJ2-1
TGCGCCAGCAGCCCCGACAGGGGAATCGAGACCCAGTACTTC | CASSPDRGIETQYF | TRBV5-1 | TRBD1 | . | TRBJ2-5
TGTGCCAGCAGCTTAGAGCGGGGGAAATCTGAAGCTTTCTTT | CASSLERGKSEAFF | TRBV11-1 | . | . | TRBJ1-1
TGTGCCAGCAGCTTAGCCGGAGCGGACCAAGAGACCCAGTACTTC | CASSLAGADQETQYF | TRBV7-2 | . | . | TRBJ2-5
TGTGCCAGCAGTGAGGCGCCGGGACAGGGGAATCAGCCCCAGCATTTT | CASSEAPGQGNQPQHF | TRBV2 | TRBD1 | . | TRBJ1-5
TGTGCCAGCAGCCGGAAACTAGCGGGGGGGCTTCACGGGGAGCTGTTTTTT | CASSRKLAGGLHGELFF | TRBV3-1/TRBV3-2 | TRBD2 | . | TRBJ2-2
TGTGCCAGCACCAACCCCGCAGGGGGTCGGTATGGGAGCAATCAGCCCCAGCATTTT | CASTNPAGGRYGSNQPQHF | TRBV2 | TRBD1 | . | TRBJ1-5
TGTGCCAGCAGTCGACAGTTTTTGGACACTGAAGCTTTCTTT | CASSRQFLDTEAFF | TRBV6-5 | . | few | TRBJ1-1
TGTGCCAGCAGTTTCACGACAGGGGTTGGCTACACCTTC | CASSFTTGVGYTF | TRBV6-5 | TRBD1 | . | TRBJ1-2
TGTGCCAGCAGGGGGCGCCAGGGGGCAACCGGGGAGCTGTTTTTT | CASRGRQGATGELFF | TRBV2 | TRBD1 | . | TRBJ2-2
TGTGCCAGTACTCAGACAGAAAACACTGAAGCTTTCTTT | CASTQTENTEAFF | TRBV19 | . | . | TRBJ1-1
TGTGCCAGCAGCTTGCAAACAGGGGGCCTCTATGGCTACACCTTC | CASSLQTGGLYGYTF | TRBV7-2 | TRBD1 | many | TRBJ1-2
TGTGCCATCAGTGAGCTGTGGACTAGCGGGGGAAACTACGAGCAGTACTTC | CAISELWTSGGNYEQYF | TRBV10-3 | TRBD2 | . | TRBJ2-7
TGTGCCAGCAGCTTAGTGACTAACACTGAAGCTTTCTTT | CASSLVTNTEAFF | TRBV7-9 | . | . | TRBJ1-1
TGTGCCAGCAGCCCCGACAGGGGGCTAACCTACGAGCAGTACTTC | CASSPDRGLTYEQYF | TRBV7-3 | TRBD1 | once | TRBJ2-7
TGTGCCAGCAGCCAACTAGCGGGGGGGACAGATACGCAGTATTTT | CASSQLAGGTDTQYF | TRBV3-1/TRBV3-2 | TRBD2 | once | TRBJ2-3
TGTGCCAGCAGCTTGGGGGGCGGGGTCTACGAGCAGTACTTC | CASSLGGGVYEQYF | TRBV5-6 | . | . | TRBJ2-7
TGTGCCAGCAGCTTTGGCGGGGAACAGACCCAGTACTTC | CASSFGGEQTQYF | TRBV7-2 | . | . | TRBJ2-5
TGTGCCAGCAGTCGGCTGGGGGGAGATGGCTACACCTTC | CASSRLGGDGYTF | TRBV27 | . | . | TRBJ1-2
TGCAGCGTTGGAGGTAGACAGCCCCAGCATTTT | CSVGGRQPQHF | TRBV29-1 | . | . | TRBJ1-5
TGTGCCAGCAGTTCGGGGACTAGCGGGGTGGAGACCCAGTACTTC | CASSSGTSGVETQYF | TRBV11-2 | TRBD2 | . | TRBJ2-5
TGTGCCAGTGATGACAGGGGTACTGAAGCTTTCTTT | CASDDRGTEAFF | TRBV19 | TRBD1 | few | TRBJ1-1
TGTGCCAGCAGCTTGACGGGGGTAACCTACGAGCAGTACTTC | CASSLTGVTYEQYF | TRBV5-6 | . | . | TRBJ2-7
TGTGCCAGCAGCTCCTACACCGGGACAGGGAATGAAAAACTGTTTTTT | CASSSYTGTGNEKLFF | TRBV5-4 | TRBD1 | . | TRBJ1-4
TGTGCCAGCAGCCTTAGTACTGGAGACGGATCGAACACCGGGGAGCTGTTTTTT | CASSLSTGDGSNTGELFF | TRBV7-9 | . | . | TRBJ2-2
TGTGCCAGCAGCTTGGGACAGTCCTACGAGCAGTACTTC | CASSLGQSYEQYF | TRBV11-3 | TRBD1 | . | TRBJ2-7
TGTGCCAGTACCGGGACTCACTCGGGCTATGGCTACACCTTC | CASTGTHSGYGYTF | TRBV19 | . | . | TRBJ1-2
TGTGCCATCAGTGAGGGAAAGGGGGCAACTAATGAAAAACTGTTTTTT | CAISEGKGATNEKLFF | TRBV10-3 | . | few | TRBJ1-4
TGTGCCAGCAGCATACTAGGGGGGGACCTCTACGAGCAGTACTTC | CASSILGGDLYEQYF | TRBV7-3 | . | . | TRBJ2-7
TGTGCCAGCAGCCCTCGAGGGAACTCTGGAAACACCATATATTTT | CASSPRGNSGNTIYF | TRBV2 | . | . | TRBJ1-3
TGTGCCAGCAGTGACGGGCAGGGAATCTCCTACGAGCAGTACTTC | CASSDGQGISYEQYF | TRBV6-1 | . | . | TRBJ2-7
TGCGCCAGCAGCACGGGTGTCGCGGGGTACAATGAGCAGTTCTTC | CASSTGVAGYNEQFF | TRBV10-1 | . | . | TRBJ2-1
TGCGCCAGCAGCGCGGACAGACCGAACACTGAAGCTTTCTTT | CASSADRPNTEAFF | TRBV5-1 | . | . | TRBJ1-1
TGTGCCAGCAGCCGGGTTTCGGCGGGGACCGGGAAGACCCAGTACTTC | CASSRVSAGTGKTQYF | TRBV3-1/TRBV3-2 | . | . | TRBJ2-5
TGTGCCAGCTCACCGGGCCAGCGGAGCACAGATACGCAGTATTTT | CASSPGQRSTDTQYF | TRBV18 | . | . | TRBJ2-3
TGTGCCAGCAGTTCTACAAGGGGCCTCTACGAGCAGTACTTC | CASSSTRGLYEQYF | TRBV3-1/TRBV3-2 | . | . | TRBJ2-7
TGTGCCAGTAGTATACCGGGACAGGGCGATGAAAAACTGTTTTTT | CASSIPGQGDEKLFF | TRBV19 | TRBD1 | . | TRBJ1-4
TGCGCCAGCAGCTTCGCGGGGTTGGGCCAAGAGACCCAGTACTTC | CASSFAGLGQETQYF | TRBV5-1 | . | . | TRBJ2-5
TGTGCCAGCTCACCACGGGCGCAGGGGCGGTACTTC | CASSPRAQGRYF | TRBV18 | . | . | TRBJ2-7
TGTGCCATCAGTGTCAAGCGGGGGGGCAACACCGGGGAGCTGTTTTTT | CAISVKRGGNTGELFF | TRBV10-3 | TRBD2 | . | TRBJ2-2
TGTGCCAGCAGCCAGAACAGGGCTAGCGGGGGTCAAGAGACCCAGTACTTC | CASSQNRASGGQETQYF | TRBV7-2 | TRBD2 | . | TRBJ2-5
TGTGCCAGCTCACTAGAAGAGACCCAGTACTTC | CASSLEETQYF | TRBV18 | . | . | TRBJ2-5
TGCGCCAGCAGCCCTGAGACAGGGGACTATGGCTACACCTTC | CASSPETGDYGYTF | TRBV5-1 | TRBD1 | . | TRBJ1-2